This record looks at one T cell receptor beta chain sequence and its context. The data are from a study of blood T cell repertoires in COVID-19. Trimming cost V 3 bases and J 1 base, with 13 bases left between them. Germline V gene lookup returns CDR1 DFQATT and CDR2 SNEGSKA (reference sequence). This CDR3 spans 14 amino acids. Some clones are missing from TCRdb's copy, which holds only in-frame ones; the method was immunoSEQ multiplex PCR. The profile shows under 85,000 clones, 88% of them singletons. This chain links TRBV20-1 with TRBJ2-7; maybe TRBD1 (5 bases). The sequence was obtained from a man aged 70-80 years with acute or convalescent COVID-19. Material: peripheral blood. CDR3 sequence (DNA): TGCAGTGCTAGTCACCAGACAGAATCCTACGAGCAGTACTTC. Translation: CSASHQTESYEQYF.